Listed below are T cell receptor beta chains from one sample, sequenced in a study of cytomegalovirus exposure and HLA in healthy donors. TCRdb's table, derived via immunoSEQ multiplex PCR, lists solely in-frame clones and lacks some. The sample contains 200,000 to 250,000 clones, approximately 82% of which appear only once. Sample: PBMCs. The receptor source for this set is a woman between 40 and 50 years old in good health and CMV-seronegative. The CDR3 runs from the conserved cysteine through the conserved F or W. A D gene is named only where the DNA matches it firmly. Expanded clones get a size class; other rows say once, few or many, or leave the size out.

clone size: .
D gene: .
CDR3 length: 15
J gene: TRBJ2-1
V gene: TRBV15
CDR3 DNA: TGTGCCACCAGCCCTTCCCCAGGCTCCTACAATGAGCAGTTCTTC
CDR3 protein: CATSPSPGSYNEQFF

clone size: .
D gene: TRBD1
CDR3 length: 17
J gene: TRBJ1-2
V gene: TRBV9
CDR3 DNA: TGTGCCAGCAGCGGGGGTAGGGGGGGGACAGGGGCGAGTGGCTACACCTTC
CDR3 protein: CASSGGRGGTGASGYTF

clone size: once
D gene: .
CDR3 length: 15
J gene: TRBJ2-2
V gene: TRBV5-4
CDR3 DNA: TGTGCCAGCAGCCTTGACTTTCAGAACACCGGGGAGCTGTTTTTT
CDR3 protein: CASSLDFQNTGELFF

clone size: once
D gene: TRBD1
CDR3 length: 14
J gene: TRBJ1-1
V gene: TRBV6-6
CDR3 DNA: TGTGCCAGCAGTTACTCTGGGACAGGGGAGAGAGCTTTCTTT
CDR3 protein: CASSYSGTGERAFF

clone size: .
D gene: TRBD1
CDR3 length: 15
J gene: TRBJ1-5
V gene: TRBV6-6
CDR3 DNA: TGTGCCAGCAGTTATACAGGGGTGTTGAGTCAGCCCCAGCATTTT
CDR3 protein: CASSYTGVLSQPQHF

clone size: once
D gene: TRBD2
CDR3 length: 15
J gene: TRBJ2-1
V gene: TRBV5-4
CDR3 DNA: TGTGCCAGCAGCCTGGCAGCGGGGGGGGGTAATGAGCAGTTCTTC
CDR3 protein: CASSLAAGGGNEQFF

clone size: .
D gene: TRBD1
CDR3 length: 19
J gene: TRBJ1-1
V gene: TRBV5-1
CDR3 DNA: TGCGCCAGCAGCTTGAGGGGTACAGGGGCCAATTCAATGAACACTGAAGCTTTCTTT
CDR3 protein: CASSLRGTGANSMNTEAFF

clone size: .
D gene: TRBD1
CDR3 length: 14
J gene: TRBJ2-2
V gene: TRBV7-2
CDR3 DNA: TGTGCCAGCAGCTTCCGGGACAGGGGACGGGAGCTGTTTTTT
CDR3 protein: CASSFRDRGRELFF

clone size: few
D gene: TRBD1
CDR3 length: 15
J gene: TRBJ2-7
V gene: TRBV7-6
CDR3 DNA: TGTGCCAGCAGCCTAGCTTCGGACAGGGCCTACGAGCAGTACTTC
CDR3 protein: CASSLASDRAYEQYF

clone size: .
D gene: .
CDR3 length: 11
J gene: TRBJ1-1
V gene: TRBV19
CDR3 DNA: TGTGCCAGTATGAGAAGTTTTGAAGCTTTCTTT
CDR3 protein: CASMRSFEAFF

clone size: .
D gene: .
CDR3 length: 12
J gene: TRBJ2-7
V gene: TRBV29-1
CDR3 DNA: TGCAGCGTTGTGACACCCTCCTACGAGCAGTACTTC
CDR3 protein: CSVVTPSYEQYF

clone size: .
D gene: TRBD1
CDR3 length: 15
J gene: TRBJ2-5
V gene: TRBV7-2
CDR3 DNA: TGTGCCAGCAGCACCGACAGGGGGCAACGAGAGACCCAGTACTTC
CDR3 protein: CASSTDRGQRETQYF

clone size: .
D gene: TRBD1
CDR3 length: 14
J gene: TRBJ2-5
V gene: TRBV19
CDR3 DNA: TGTGCCAGTAGTATCCGGACAGGGCAAGAGACCCAGTACTTC
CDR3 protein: CASSIRTGQETQYF

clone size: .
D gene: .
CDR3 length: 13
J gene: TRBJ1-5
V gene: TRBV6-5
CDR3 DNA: TGTGCCAGCAGTTACTCGGGGCGGTCGCCCCAGCATTTT
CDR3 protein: CASSYSGRSPQHF

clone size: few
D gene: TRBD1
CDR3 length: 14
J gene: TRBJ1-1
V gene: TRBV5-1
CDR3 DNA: TGCGCCAGCAGCCCAATGGACAGGGCCACTGAAGCTTTCTTT
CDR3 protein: CASSPMDRATEAFF

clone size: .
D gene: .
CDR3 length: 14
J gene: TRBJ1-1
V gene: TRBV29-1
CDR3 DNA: TGCAGCGTTGAAAGGGGCGGGGTGAACACTGAAGCTTTCTTT
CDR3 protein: CSVERGGVNTEAFF

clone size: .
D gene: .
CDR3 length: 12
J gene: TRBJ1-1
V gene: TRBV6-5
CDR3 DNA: TGTGCCAGCAGTTACCGCGGCAGAAAAGCTTTCTTT
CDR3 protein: CASSYRGRKAFF

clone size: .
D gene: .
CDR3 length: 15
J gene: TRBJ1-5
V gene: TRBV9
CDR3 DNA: TGTGCCAGCAGCGCCAGGCTTCGGGGGGTTCAGCCCCAGCATTTT
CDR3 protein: CASSARLRGVQPQHF